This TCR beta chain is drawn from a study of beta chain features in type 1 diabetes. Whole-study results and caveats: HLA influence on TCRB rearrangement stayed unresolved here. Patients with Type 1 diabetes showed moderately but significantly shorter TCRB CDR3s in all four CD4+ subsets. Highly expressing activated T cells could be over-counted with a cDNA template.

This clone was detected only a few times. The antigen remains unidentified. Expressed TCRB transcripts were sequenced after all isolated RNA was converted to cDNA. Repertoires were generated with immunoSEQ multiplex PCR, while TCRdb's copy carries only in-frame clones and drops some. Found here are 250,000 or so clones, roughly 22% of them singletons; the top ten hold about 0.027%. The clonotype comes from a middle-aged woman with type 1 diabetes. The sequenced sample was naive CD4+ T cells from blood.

The CDR3: CASRIQGMNTEAFF. In DNA, the CDR3 is TGTGCCAGCAGGATCCAGGGCATGAACACTGAAGCTTTCTTT. This rearrangement joins TRBV5-6 to TRBJ1-1; perhaps TRBD1 as D (5 bases). Trimming removed 5 bases from V and 0 bases from J, with 11 bases in between. This CDR3 is 14 amino acids long. Per germline, CDR1 SGHDT and CDR2 YYEEEE.